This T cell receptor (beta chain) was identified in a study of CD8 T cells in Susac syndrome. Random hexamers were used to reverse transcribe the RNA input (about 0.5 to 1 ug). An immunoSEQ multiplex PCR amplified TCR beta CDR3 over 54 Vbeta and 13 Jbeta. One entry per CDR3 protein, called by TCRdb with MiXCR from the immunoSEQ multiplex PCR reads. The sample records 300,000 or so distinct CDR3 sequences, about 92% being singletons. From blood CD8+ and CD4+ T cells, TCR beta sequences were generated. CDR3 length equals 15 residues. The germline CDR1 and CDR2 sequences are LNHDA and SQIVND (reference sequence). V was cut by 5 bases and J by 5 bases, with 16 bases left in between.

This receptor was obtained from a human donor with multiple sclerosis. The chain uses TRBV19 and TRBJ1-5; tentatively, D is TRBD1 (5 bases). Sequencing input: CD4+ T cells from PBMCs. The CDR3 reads CASSYDRFKDQPQHF. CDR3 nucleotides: TGTGCCAGTAGTTATGACAGATTCAAAGATCAGCCCCAGCATTTT.